The 17 T cell receptor beta chains below all came from one sample that was sequenced in a study of shared clonotypes between healthy human individuals (dated by TCRdb to the early 2020s). The library was prepared using the immunoSEQ multiplex PCR assay. Drawn from immuneACCESS, this table holds only the in-frame rearrangements with V and J called that TCRdb kept. Clones are partly lost; checked studies trace under half to an unresolved V gene and leave the rest unexplained. Within this sample are around 2.5 million clones, with more than 85% of them counted one time only. The ten largest make up 0.36% of the sample. Sequenced sample: naive CD4+ T cells from PBMCs. This specimen's cell subset or site label, interpreted: CD45RA+ positively selected. These receptors all come from a man in his late teens or twenties in good health. Some clones in this sample may be carry-over from other donors' samples.

This sequence joins TRBV30 and TRBJ2-3; 9 positions match TRBD1. V was pared by 1 base and J by 4 bases, with 15 bases of the junction left unmatched. In germline, CDR1 is GTSNPN, CDR2 SVGIG (reference sequence). The CDR3 length is 18 residues. The CDR3 DNA follows: TGTGCCTGGAGTGGGCCGGGACAGGGAGTTGTTTCCCCAGATACGCAGTATTTT. Protein sequence: CAWSGPGQGVVSPDTQYF.

The V call is TRBV7-8, the J call TRBJ2-5; 8 nucleotides agree with TRBD2. The J segment lost 5 bases and the V segment lost 7 bases, leaving 12 bases of the junction unmatched. This CDR3 comprises 15 residues. CDR1 is SGHVS, CDR2 FQNEAQ, per germline. This chain's CDR3 is CASTSASGRGETQYF. Written as DNA, the CDR3 is TGTGCCAGCACCTCAGCTAGCGGGCGGGGGGAGACCCAGTACTTC.

The V call is TRBV7-2, the J call TRBJ2-7; 13 bases align to TRBD2. This CDR3 contains 17 residues. The germline V gene has CDR1 SGHTA and CDR2 FQGNSA. Unmatched junction bases numbered 8, after V lost 5 bases and J lost 1 base. The CDR3 region has the DNA TGTGCCAGCAGCGGGGGACTAGCGGGAAAGGGGTCCTACGAGCAGTACTTC. Protein product: CASSGGLAGKGSYEQYF.

The rearrangement links TRBV28 to TRBJ1-1, with 11 bases fitting TRBD1. V dropped 3 bases and J dropped 4; count of bases not matched to a gene: 4. CDR3 size: 15 residues. CDR1 is MDHEN, CDR2 SYDVKM, per germline. The CDR3 DNA sequence: TGTGCCAGCAGTTTCCTGGACAGGGGGCTCACTGAAGCTTTCTTT. Amino acid sequence: CASSFLDRGLTEAFF.

This clone showed up just once. This chain uses TRBV11-3 with TRBJ2-1; the D is unclear. V gave up 3 bases and J gave up 4 bases, with 13 bases separating them. CDR1 and CDR2 (germline): SGHNT, YENEEA. The CDR3 is 15 amino acids. This CDR3 is CASSFGGNLYNEQFF. CDR3 bases: TGTGCCAGCAGCTTTGGCGGCAATCTTTACAATGAGCAGTTCTTC.

The chain links TRBV2 to TRBJ1-2; possibly TRBD1 for D (5 bases). Germline V gene sequence: CDR1 SNHLY, CDR2 FYNNEI. Trimming took off 3 bases at V and 8 bases at J, with 19 bases between the two ends. There are 15 residues in the CDR3. The CDR3 spells CASSDPAVRGRGYTF. The CDR3 nucleotides are TGTGCCAGCAGTGACCCGGCCGTCCGGGGGAGGGGCTACACCTTC. Full variable domain (remainder filled in from reference TRBV2 and TRBJ1-2): EPEVTQTPSHQVTQMGQEVILRCVPISNHLYFYWYRQILGQKVEFLVSFYNNEISEKSEIFDDQFSVERPDGSNFTLKIRSTKLEDSAMYFCASSDPAVRGRGYTFGSGTRLTVV.

The V gene is TRBV30, the J gene TRBJ1-2; no clear D gene. This CDR3 has 12 residues. V gave up 4 bases and J gave up 4 bases, with 10 bases separating them. Germline V gene sequence: CDR1 GTSNPN, CDR2 SVGIG (reference sequence). DNA for the CDR3: TGTGCCTGGACACCCCTGGCCTATGGCTACACCTTC. This translates into CAWTPLAYGYTF. Based on the CDR3 plus reference TRBV30 and TRBJ1-2, the full variable domain is SQTIHQWPATLVQPVGSPLSLECTVEGTSNPNLYWYRQAAGRGLQLLFYSVGIGQISSEVPQNLSASRPQDRQFILSSKKLLLSDSGFYLCAWTPLAYGYTFGSGTRLTVV.

This rearrangement joins TRBV30 to TRBJ2-7; D is unresolved. The V gene's germline CDR1 is GTSNPN and CDR2 SVGIG (reference sequence). The length of the CDR3 is 14 residues. V lost 3 bases and J 4 bases, leaving 16 bases between the germline ends. This chain's CDR3 is CAWSPRRVGYEQYF. The CDR3 coding sequence is TGTGCCTGGAGCCCCCGACGGGTGGGATACGAGCAGTACTTC. Filled out from reference TRBV30 and TRBJ2-7, the complete variable domain reads SQTIHQWPATLVQPVGSPLSLECTVEGTSNPNLYWYRQAAGRGLQLLFYSVGIGQISSEVPQNLSASRPQDRQFILSSKKLLLSDSGFYLCAWSPRRVGYEQYFGPGTRLTVT.

The rearrangement joins TRBV29-1 to TRBJ1-1, with D uncertain. Germline V gives CDR1 SQVTM, CDR2 ANQGSEA. This CDR3 has 13 residues. V lost 6 bases to trimming and J lost 0 bases, with 11 bases between them. CDR3 sequence (DNA): TGCAGCGTCGCTCGAGTAATGAACACTGAAGCTTTCTTT. Translating gives CSVARVMNTEAFF.

The genes are TRBV7-7 and TRBJ2-3; D not certain. The V end lost 3 bases, the J end lost 2 bases, and 6 bases lay between the germline ends. CDR3 length: 13 amino acids. Germline CDR1 SSHAT, CDR2 FNYEAQ (reference sequence). The CDR3 is CASSFTNTDTQYF. In DNA form, the CDR3 reads TGTGCCAGCAGCTTTACTAACACAGATACGCAGTATTTT. Full variable domain (rest looked up from reference TRBV7-7 and TRBJ2-3): GAGVSQSPRYKVTKRGQDVTLRCDPISSHATLYWYQQALGQGPEFLTYFNYEAQPDKSGLPSDRFSAERPEGSISTLTIQRTEQRDSAMYRCASSFTNTDTQYFGPGTRLTVL.

Concerning this clone itself: The same CDR3 is also encoded by other DNA sequences in this sample. This rearrangement joins TRBV28 to TRBJ2-3; no clear D. CDR3 size: 12 residues. Germline loops: CDR1 MDHEN, CDR2 SYDVKM. Trimming removed 6 bases at V and 0 bases at J, with 4 bases between. In DNA form, the CDR3 reads TGTGCCAGCAGAGGGAGCACAGATACGCAGTATTTT. Protein sequence: CASRGSTDTQYF.

This clone was recorded once. This chain connects TRBV15 to TRBJ1-6; possibly TRBD1 for D (5 bases). Germline assignment: CDR1 LNHNV and CDR2 YYDKDF (reference sequence). The V and J ends lost 1 base and 4 bases respectively, with 5 bases between them. This CDR3 contains 14 residues. The CDR3 coding sequence is TGTGCCACCAGCAGAGGGGGGTATAATTCACCCCTCCACTTT. Protein sequence: CATSRGGYNSPLHF.

This chain uses TRBV6-4 with TRBJ1-2, with D unresolved. Trimming took off 2 bases at V and 4 bases at J, with 17 bases between the two ends. Germline CDR1 MRHNA, CDR2 SNTAGT. CDR3 size: 16 residues. DNA for the CDR3: TGTGCCAGCAGTGACCCCGAGGGTGGGCTGGGCTATGGCTACACCTTC. Encoded protein: CASSDPEGGLGYGYTF.

The rearrangement joins TRBV11-3 to TRBJ2-7; no firm D call. V lost 5 bases and J lost 4, with 12 bases in between. The CDR3 has 13 amino acids. CDR1 and CDR2 from the germline V gene are SGHNT and YENEEA. The DNA of the CDR3 is TGTGCCAGCAGCCCAAAGGTGGGTTACGAGCAGTACTTC. It encodes CASSPKVGYEQYF.

This chain joins TRBV5-4 and TRBJ2-3, with 14 bases aligning to TRBD2. This CDR3 is 20 amino acids long. The J segment lost 8 bases and the V segment lost 4 bases, leaving 21 bases of the junction unmatched. Germline CDR1 and CDR2: SGHNT and YYREEE (reference sequence). CDR3 region: CASSPGNPLGTSGRIGTQYF. In DNA form, the CDR3 reads TGTGCCAGCAGCCCCGGTAACCCTCTTGGGACTAGCGGGAGAATTGGTACGCAGTATTTT.

The gene calls are TRBV29-1 and TRBJ1-5; D is uncertain. V shed 4 bases and J shed 2 bases, with 6 bases lying between them. Germline lookup yields CDR1 SQVTM and CDR2 ANQGSEA. The CDR3 contains 12 residues. As DNA, the CDR3 is TGCAGCGTTGCATCTGGCAATCAGCCCCAGCATTTT. Its protein product is CSVASGNQPQHF.

The CDR3 loop reads CASSLVQGGTGELFF. CDR3 in DNA: TGCGCCAGCAGCTTGGTGCAGGGAGGCACCGGGGAGCTGTTTTTT. The V call is TRBV5-1, the J call TRBJ2-2; TRBD2 might be the D (6 bases). Trimming took 0 bases from V and 4 from J, leaving 10 bases between them. This CDR3 is 15 amino acids long. Germline V gene lookup returns CDR1 SGHRS and CDR2 YFSETQ.